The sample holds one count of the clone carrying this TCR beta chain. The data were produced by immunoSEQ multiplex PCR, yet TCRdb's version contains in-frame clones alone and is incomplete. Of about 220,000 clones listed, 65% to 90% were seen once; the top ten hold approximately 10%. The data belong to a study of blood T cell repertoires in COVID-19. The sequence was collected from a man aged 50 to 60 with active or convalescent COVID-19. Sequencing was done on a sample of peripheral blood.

The CDR3 DNA reads as TGTGCCAGCAGCTTAGCGCCCAGCGGGATGAACACCGGGGAGCTGTTTTTT. This translates into CASSLAPSGMNTGELFF. V is TRBV7-8 and J is TRBJ2-2; 7 bases are shared with TRBD2. There are 17 residues in the CDR3. The germline V gene encodes CDR1 SGHVS and CDR2 FQNEAQ. V shed 0 bases, J shed 1 base, and the junction held 5 bases outside the gene matches.